The 12 T cell receptor beta chains given below trace back to one sample, sequenced in a study of blood T cell repertoires in COVID-19. Measured with immunoSEQ multiplex PCR; TCRdb has only the in-frame clones, and not every one. The table lists tens of thousands of clones, approximately 88% of them singletons. The source material was peripheral blood. All receptors derive from a man aged 50-59 years with acute or convalescent COVID-19.

The chain employs TRBV5-6 and TRBJ1-1, with no clear D. Trimming removed 5 bases at V and 1 base at J, with 9 bases between. CDR1 and CDR2 (germline): SGHDT, YYEEEE. The CDR3 runs to 13 residues. In nucleotides, the CDR3 is TGTGCCAGCAGAGCCTTCGGGAACACTGAAGCTTTCTTT. It yields the protein CASRAFGNTEAFF.

The genes are TRBV5-1 and TRBJ2-1; 7 positions match TRBD2. This CDR3 comprises 18 residues. Germline V gene data show CDR1 as SGHRS and CDR2 as YFSETQ. Trimming took 3 bases from V and 4 from J; bases not matched to a gene: 16. The DNA for the CDR3 is TGCGCCAGCAGCTCCGGGAGCGGGGCCTCAAAACTATACAATGAGCAGTTCTTC. This translates into CASSSGSGASKLYNEQFF.

The J gene is TRBJ2-1, the V gene TRBV5-4; 11 bases are a match to TRBD2. This CDR3 region has 16 residues. Unmatched junction bases numbered 1, after V lost 0 bases and J lost 2 bases. The germline gives CDR1 SGHNT, CDR2 YYREEE (reference sequence). CDR3 in amino acids: CASSLVAGGPYNEQFF. CDR3 DNA: TGTGCCAGCAGCTTGGTAGCGGGGGGGCCCTACAATGAGCAGTTCTTC. The full variable domain, its missing parts supplied by reference TRBV5-4 and TRBJ2-1, is ETGVTQSPTHLIKTRGQQVTLRCSSQSGHNTVSWYQQALGQGPQFIFQYYREEENGRGNFPPRFSGLQFPNYSSELNVNALELDDSALYLCASSLVAGGPYNEQFFGPGTRLTVL.

The gene calls are TRBV5-6 and TRBJ1-3, with 7 bases aligning to TRBD1. CDR3 length equals 16 residues. CDR1 and CDR2 from the germline V gene are SGHDT and YYEEEE. V was pared by 0 bases and J by 0 bases, with 3 bases of the junction left unmatched. Here the CDR3 DNA reads TGTGCCAGCAGCTTGGCTGGACAGGACTCTGGAAACACCATATATTTT. It yields the protein CASSLAGQDSGNTIYF.

The chain carries TRBV12-5 and TRBJ2-3; 13 bases match TRBD2. This CDR3 spans 18 amino acids. Trimming at V came to 7 bases and at J to 0 bases, leaving 10 bases not matched to a gene. Germline CDR1 is LGHNT and CDR2 is FRNRAP. CDR3 sequence reads: CASATTSGGPLSTDTQYF. CDR3 sequence (DNA): TGTGCTAGTGCCACGACTAGCGGGGGGCCACTAAGCACAGATACGCAGTATTTT.

The V and J genes are TRBV10-3 and TRBJ1-1; maybe TRBD1 (5 bases). The length of the CDR3 is 13 residues. Per germline, CDR1 ENHRY and CDR2 SYGVKD. Deletions cut 6 bases from V and 4 bases from J, with 12 bases between. CDR3: CAIRPGVSTEAFF. CDR3 DNA: TGTGCCATCAGACCGGGGGTCAGCACTGAAGCTTTCTTT.

This chain uses TRBV28 with TRBJ2-6, with unresolved D. Germline V CDR1 and CDR2: MDHEN, SYDVKM. V dropped 1 base and J dropped 2 bases, with 9 bases sitting between them. The CDR3 is made up of 16 amino acids. CDR3 region: CASSLYTATGANVLTF. CDR3 bases: TGTGCCAGCAGTTTATATACAGCCACTGGGGCCAACGTCCTGACTTTC.

This chain links TRBV7-3 with TRBJ1-1; 7 nucleotides agree with TRBD1. Germline V gene data show CDR1 as SGHTA and CDR2 as FQGTGA. J gave up 8 bases and V 1 base, and 7 bases lay outside the gene matches. This CDR3 spans 14 amino acids. The CDR3: CASSLIRQGGEAFF. The CDR3 DNA sequence: TGTGCCAGCAGCTTAATTCGGCAGGGGGGCGAAGCTTTCTTT.

The chain has TRBV3-1 (or the pseudogene TRBV3-2) and TRBJ2-7; weak D call: TRBD2 (5 bases). The CDR3 is made up of 14 amino acids. CDR1 LGHDT and CDR2 YNNKEL come from the germline V gene (reference sequence). V lost 2 bases to trimming and J lost 6 bases, with 14 bases between them. CDR3 nucleotide sequence: TGTGCCAGCAGCCAACACGGGAAGCCCGGCGAGCAGTACTTC. Translating gives CASSQHGKPGEQYF.

The chain recombines TRBV6-5 with TRBJ2-1; TRBD1 might be the D (6 bases). This CDR3 has 14 amino acids. Germline V lookup: CDR1 MNHEY, CDR2 SVGAGI. V lost 8 bases, J lost 0 bases, and 11 bases lay in between. Here the CDR3 reads CASAGQSSYNEQFF. As DNA, the CDR3 is TGTGCCAGCGCCGGACAGAGCTCCTACAATGAGCAGTTCTTC.

J is TRBJ1-2 and V is TRBV29-1; TRBD1 matches 10 bases. The CDR3 has 14 amino acids. The germline gives CDR1 SQVTM, CDR2 ANQGSEA. Trimming removed 6 bases from V and 1 base from J; junction bases left unmatched: 5. DNA of the CDR3: TGCAGCGTCCGGGACAGGGGCTTTAACTATGGCTACACCTTC. Translated, it gives CSVRDRGFNYGYTF.

This sequence joins TRBV28 and TRBJ2-1; perhaps TRBD2 as D (5 bases). The V end was cut by 6 bases, the J end by 6 bases, with 15 bases between. CDR1 is MDHEN and CDR2 is SYDVKM in the germline V gene. This CDR3 spans 14 amino acids. The CDR3 loop is CASRTPGVSNEQFF. The CDR3 DNA reads as TGTGCCAGCAGGACTCCCGGGGTCTCCAATGAGCAGTTCTTC.